This entry lists 17 T cell receptor beta chains sequenced from one sample in a study of T-cell memory formation after mild COVID-19. TCRdb reprocessed the 5' RACE reads via MiXCR and lists one record per CDR3 protein. The sample lists roughly 550,000 distinct CDR3 sequences, over 20% occurring once. Sequencing used PBMCs or a T cell subset sorted from them (not recorded which). The receptor set was obtained from an adult woman who had mild COVID-19 (a few samples of this study predate the infection). Cell type and time point are not known.

The genes are TRBV11-2 and TRBJ2-7, with 9 bases matching TRBD2. This CDR3 contains 16 residues. Germline values: CDR1 SGHAT, CDR2 FQNNGV. The V and J ends lost 3 bases and 3 bases, in that order; junction bases with no gene match: 9. The CDR3, as DNA: TGTGCCAGCAGCTTGGGGCGGCTAGCGGGACTCTACGAGCAGTACTTC. Translation: CASSLGRLAGLYEQYF.

This chain uses TRBV12-3 or TRBV12-4 with TRBJ1-1; D gene unclear. V lost 5 bases, J lost 6 bases, and 4 bases lay in between. This CDR3 has 10 amino acids. In DNA form, the CDR3 reads TGTGCCAGCAGTCAGGCTGAAGCTTTCTTT. Protein sequence: CASSQAEAFF.

This clonotype showed up just a few times. The chain couples TRBV5-1 to TRBJ1-1; TRBD1 matches at 7 bases. Trimming removed 1 base from V and 5 bases from J; junction bases left unmatched: 11. In germline, CDR1 is SGHRS, CDR2 YFSETQ. There are 16 residues in the CDR3. CDR3 loop: CASSLYGTAEVTEAFF. CDR3 in DNA: TGCGCCAGCAGCTTGTACGGGACAGCCGAGGTGACTGAAGCTTTCTTT.

The chain has TRBV12-3 or TRBV12-4 and TRBJ1-5; D not resolved. Trimming removed 6 bases at V and 8 bases at J, with 14 bases between. The CDR3 totals 13 residues. As DNA, the CDR3 is TGTGCCAGCAGCCCCAGAGTACTGGAGCCCCAGCATTTT. Encoded protein: CASSPRVLEPQHF.

This clonotype was seen a handful of times. This chain uses TRBV24-1 with TRBJ2-1; no clear D. V shed 4 bases and J shed 5 bases, with 8 bases lying between them. CDR1 KGHDR and CDR2 SFDVKD come from the germline V gene. This CDR3 comprises 13 residues. The CDR3 coding sequence is TGTGCCACCAGTGAGGGTCTCCACAATGAGCAGTTCTTC. Amino acid sequence: CATSEGLHNEQFF.

V usage is TRBV7-9 and J usage is TRBJ2-2, with D unresolved. CDR1 and CDR2 from the germline V gene are SEHNR and FQNEAQ (reference sequence). Between the trimmed V and J ends, which lost 4 bases and 5 bases, there was a span of 14 bases. The CDR3 totals 15 residues. The CDR3 sequence is CASSWRKGSTGELFF. CDR3 coding DNA: TGTGCCAGCAGCTGGCGAAAGGGATCTACCGGGGAGCTGTTTTTT.

The chain is built from TRBV12-3 or TRBV12-4 and TRBJ2-5; D gene unclear. There are 14 residues in the CDR3. Between the trimmed V and J ends, which lost 5 bases and 4 bases, there was a span of 14 bases. The CDR3 spells CASSPPPYRETQYF. The DNA for the CDR3 is TGTGCCAGCAGTCCACCCCCGTATCGAGAGACCCAGTACTTC.

V gene TRBV5-1 combines with J gene TRBJ2-1; the D is unclear. Trimming left V 0 bases short and J 12 bases short, with 16 bases between. Germline V CDR1 and CDR2: SGHRS, YFSETQ. This CDR3 is 14 amino acids long. The CDR3 nucleotides are TGCGCCAGCAGCTTGGAAGCCCTCGATTCTCGGCAGTTCTTC. Amino acid sequence: CASSLEALDSRQFF.

This clonotype has a count of ten or more. The chain couples TRBV7-2 to TRBJ2-6, with 7 nucleotides matching TRBD1. This CDR3 has 18 amino acids. J lost 0 bases, V lost 2 bases, and 7 bases had no gene match. Germline V gene lookup returns CDR1 SGHTA and CDR2 FQGNSA. Written as DNA, the CDR3 is TGTGCCAGCAGCTTACTAGGGACAGCCAACTCTGGGGCCAACGTCCTGACTTTC. It codes for CASSLLGTANSGANVLTF.

This clonotype appeared a few times. This sequence joins TRBV3-1 and TRBJ1-3; weak D call: TRBD1 (6 bases). V was clipped by 3 bases and J by 0 bases, with 9 bases between them. Germline-derived CDR1 and CDR2 are LGHDT and YNNKEL (reference sequence). The CDR3 has 15 amino acids. The CDR3 DNA reads TGTGCCAGCAGCCATTGGACAGACTCTGGAAACACCATATATTTT. Translation: CASSHWTDSGNTIYF.

The table lists this clonotype with a few counts. The chain employs TRBV7-9 and TRBJ2-1, with a weak D call TRBD1 (6 bases). The length of the CDR3 is 17 residues. The germline V gene has CDR1 SEHNR and CDR2 FQNEAQ (reference sequence). The V and J ends lost 2 bases and 2 bases respectively, with 16 bases between them. DNA of the CDR3: TGTGCCAGCAGCTTATCGGGCAGGGGTGAAGCCTACAATGAGCAGTTCTTC. As protein: CASSLSGRGEAYNEQFF.

The rearrangement uses TRBV2 and TRBJ2-3, with unresolved D. The V end lost 5 bases, the J end lost 2 bases, and 8 bases lay between the germline ends. CDR3 length: 13 amino acids. Looked up from germline, CDR1 is SNHLY and CDR2 is FYNNEI. The CDR3: CASSLDNTDTQYF. The CDR3 coding sequence is TGTGCCAGCAGTCTCGACAACACAGATACGCAGTATTTT. Together with reference TRBV2 and TRBJ2-3, the CDR3 gives the full variable domain: EPEVTQTPSHQVTQMGQEVILRCVPISNHLYFYWYRQILGQKVEFLVSFYNNEISEKSEIFDDQFSVERPDGSNFTLKIRSTKLEDSAMYFCASSLDNTDTQYFGPGTRLTVL.

The J gene is TRBJ1-6, the V gene TRBV15; TRBD1 matches 7 bases. Germline loops: CDR1 LNHNV, CDR2 YYDKDF (reference sequence). The V and J ends lost 5 bases and 7 bases, in that order; junction bases with no gene match: 2. There are 13 residues in the CDR3. CDR3 DNA sequence: TGTGCCACCAGCGTCAGGGGGAATTCACCCCTCCACTTT. The encoded protein is CATSVRGNSPLHF. Full variable domain (rest looked up from reference TRBV15 and TRBJ1-6): DAMVIQNPRYQVTQFGKPVTLSCSQTLNHNVMYWYQQKSSQAPKLLFHYYDKDFNNEADTPDNFQSRRPNTSFCFLDIRSPGLGDTAMYLCATSVRGNSPLHFGNGTRLTVT.

This clonotype was seen ten or more times. This chain links TRBV5-1 with TRBJ1-1; D is perhaps TRBD1 (5 bases). Germline V gene sequence: CDR1 SGHRS, CDR2 YFSETQ. This CDR3 comprises 15 residues. Deletions cut 6 bases from V and 0 bases from J, with 15 bases between. The CDR3 DNA is TGCGCCAGCATGACCGGCGGGGGGATGAACACTGAAGCTTTCTTT. It encodes CASMTGGGMNTEAFF.

The CDR3 DNA follows: TGTGCCAGCAGTTCCCTGATCCGGACAGGGTTCGGAAACGAGCAGTACTTC. Translating gives CASSSLIRTGFGNEQYF. This chain connects TRBV6-2 or TRBV6-3 to TRBJ2-7; TRBD1 matches 8 bases. In germline, CDR1 is MNHEY, CDR2 SVGEGT. V dropped 4 bases and J dropped 5; count of bases not matched to a gene: 16. The CDR3 loop spans 17 amino acids.

In this sample, this clonotype turned up a few times. The rearrangement joins TRBV5-1 to TRBJ2-2; TRBD2 matches at 11 bases. The CDR3 covers 17 residues. The junction had 7 bases not matched to a gene; V was cut back by 4 bases and J by 2 bases. The V gene's germline CDR1 is SGHRS and CDR2 YFSETQ. The CDR3 loop reads CASSTLAGGLNTGELFF. The CDR3 DNA follows: TGCGCCAGCAGCACCCTAGCGGGGGGTCTTAACACCGGGGAGCTGTTTTTT.

This clonotype came up a few times. This chain joins TRBV30 and TRBJ1-6; 8 nucleotides match TRBD1. Germline V gene data show CDR1 as GTSNPN and CDR2 as SVGIG (reference sequence). Losses at the gene ends were 4 bases for V and 10 bases for J; bases not matched to a gene: 6. The CDR3 consists of 13 residues. The CDR3, as DNA: TGTGCCTGGACGCAGGGGGCCGGGTCACCCCTCCACTTT. It codes for CAWTQGAGSPLHF. The variable domain in full, with the rest retrieved from reference TRBV30 and TRBJ1-6, is SQTIHQWPATLVQPVGSPLSLECTVEGTSNPNLYWYRQAAGRGLQLLFYSVGIGQISSEVPQNLSASRPQDRQFILSSKKLLLSDSGFYLCAWTQGAGSPLHFGNGTRLTVT.